The 28 T cell receptor beta chains below all came from one sample that was sequenced in a study of human T cells and chemical hapten exposure. TCRdb itself ran the RACE reads through MiXCR, one entry per CDR3 protein. The sample contains over 85,000 distinct CDR3 sequences, over 7.5% of which appear only once. Time point of the sample: patch test 2, 6 weeks after DPC sensitization. Treatment noted: therapeutic diphenylcyclopropenone sensitization with weekly scalp DPC. The specimen comprised whole blood, sampled in connection with sensitization to the hapten diphenylcyclopropenone (DPC). These receptors all come from a woman aged 40 to 49 with alopecia areata. Some clones in this sample may be carry-over from other donors' samples.

The chain couples TRBV6-2 or TRBV6-3 to TRBJ2-7, with TRBD2 identical over 14 bases. The CDR3 extends over 15 amino acids. Germline CDR1 and CDR2: MNHEY and SVGEGT. V shed 5 bases, J shed 6 bases, and the junction held 6 bases outside the gene matches. The CDR3 reads CASSLTGLAGGEQYF. The CDR3 DNA reads TGTGCCAGCAGTCTCACCGGACTAGCGGGAGGCGAGCAGTACTTC.

This clonotype came up many times. This chain connects TRBV9 to TRBJ2-3; D is uncertain. CDR3 length: 14 residues. Germline CDR1 SGDLS, CDR2 YYNGEE. V was clipped by 0 bases and J by 6 bases, with 11 bases between them. CDR3 sequence: CASSVASPSDTQYF. The CDR3 DNA reads as TGTGCCAGCAGCGTAGCGAGTCCCTCCGATACGCAGTATTTT. Looking up the rest from reference TRBV9 and TRBJ2-3 gives the full variable domain: DSGVTQTPKHLITATGQRVTLRCSPRSGDLSVYWYQQSLDQGLQFLIQYYNGEERAKGNILERFSAQQFPDLHSELNLSSLELGDSALYFCASSVASPSDTQYFGPGTRLTVL.

This clonotype was seen many times. This sequence joins TRBV5-4 and TRBJ1-3; possible D gene TRBD1, 5 bases. This CDR3 is built from 16 residues. In germline, CDR1 is SGHNT, CDR2 YYREEE (reference sequence). Deletions cut 0 bases from V and 0 bases from J, with 10 bases between. CDR3 loop: CASSLGQPFSGNTIYF. The CDR3 DNA sequence: TGTGCCAGCAGCTTGGGACAGCCCTTCTCTGGAAACACCATATATTTT.

This clonotype was observed many times. V is TRBV19 and J is TRBJ2-3; D possibly matches TRBD1 or TRBD2 (6 bases each). Trimming left V 3 bases short and J 5 bases short, with 21 bases between. CDR3 size: 17 residues. CDR1 and CDR2 from the germline V gene are LNHDA and SQIVND (reference sequence). CDR3 sequence reads: CASSIGGGGSWLDTQYF. The CDR3, as DNA: TGTGCCAGTAGTATCGGCGGAGGGGGATCGTGGTTAGATACGCAGTATTTT. Based on the CDR3 plus reference TRBV19 and TRBJ2-3, the full variable domain is DGGITQSPKYLFRKEGQNVTLSCEQNLNHDAMYWYRQDPGQGLRLIYYSQIVNDFQKGDIAEGYSVSREKKESFPLTVTSAQKNPTAFYLCASSIGGGGSWLDTQYFGPGTRLTVL.

This clonotype was counted ten times or more. The chain has TRBV29-1 and TRBJ2-5; TRBD1 or TRBD2 may be the D gene (6 bases each). The V gene lost 2 bases and the J gene lost 1 base, with 20 bases spanning the gap. Germline V CDR1 and CDR2: SQVTM, ANQGSEA. The CDR3 is 17 amino acids. CDR3 loop: CSVERESEGGSQETQYF. Written as DNA, the CDR3 is TGCAGCGTTGAAAGGGAATCGGAGGGGGGATCCCAAGAGACCCAGTACTTC.

This CDR3 reads CAITGGLNTEAFF. The CDR3, as DNA: TGTGCCATCACTGGGGGCCTGAACACTGAAGCTTTCTTT. The gene calls are TRBV10-3 and TRBJ1-1; a weak D match, TRBD1 (6 bases). The CDR3 sequence is 13 residues long. Trimming took off 7 bases at V and 0 bases at J, with 9 bases between the two ends. Germline values: CDR1 ENHRY, CDR2 SYGVKD.

CDR3 region: CASSYQGTYGYTF. CDR3 nucleotides: TGTGCCAGCAGTTACCAGGGGACCTATGGCTACACCTTC. This rearrangement joins TRBV6-2 or TRBV6-3 to TRBJ1-2; TRBD1 is a possible D gene (6 bases). The CDR3 has 13 residues. The V gene's germline CDR1 is MNHEY and CDR2 SVGEGT. The germline V and J ends were trimmed by 2 bases and 4 bases, with 8 bases remaining between them.

This clonotype came up a few times. This chain links TRBV19 with TRBJ1-5; the D gene is possibly TRBD1 (6 bases). The germline V gene has CDR1 LNHDA and CDR2 SQIVND (reference sequence). This CDR3 region has 15 residues. Trimming took off 5 bases at V and 2 bases at J, with 13 bases between the two ends. In DNA, the CDR3 is TGTGCCAGTAGTTGGATACAGGGTGGCAATCAGCCCCAGCATTTT. This codes for CASSWIQGGNQPQHF. Using reference TRBV19 and TRBJ1-5 for the parts outside the CDR3, the full variable domain is DGGITQSPKYLFRKEGQNVTLSCEQNLNHDAMYWYRQDPGQGLRLIYYSQIVNDFQKGDIAEGYSVSREKKESFPLTVTSAQKNPTAFYLCASSWIQGGNQPQHFGDGTRLSIL.

This clonotype was found a few times. V and J are TRBV28 and TRBJ2-7; 7 nucleotides agree with TRBD1. With V trimmed by 5 bases and J by 3 bases, 7 bases remained unmatched. From germline, CDR1 is MDHEN and CDR2 SYDVKM. CDR3 length equals 14 residues. The CDR3 sequence: CASSPRTGNYEQYF. The CDR3 nucleotides are TGTGCCAGCAGTCCTCGGACAGGTAACTACGAGCAGTACTTC. The full variable domain, rest sourced from reference TRBV28 and TRBJ2-7, is DVKVTQSSRYLVKRTGEKVFLECVQDMDHENMFWYRQDPGLGLRLIYFSYDVKMKEKGDIPEGYSVSREKKERFSLILESASTNQTSMYLCASSPRTGNYEQYFGPGTRLTVT.

The chain recombines TRBV7-2 with TRBJ2-7, with 7 positions matching TRBD1. This CDR3 has 15 residues. Losses at the gene ends were 5 bases for V and 6 bases for J; bases not matched to a gene: 13. Germline CDR1 SGHTA, CDR2 FQGNSA. CDR3 protein: CASSPRGQPLAEQYF. The CDR3 bases are TGTGCCAGCAGCCCAAGGGGACAGCCCCTAGCCGAGCAGTACTTC.

This clonotype was counted many times. The chain carries TRBV5-5 and TRBJ2-2, with D perhaps TRBD2 (5 bases). Between the trimmed V and J ends, which lost 2 bases and 1 base, there was a span of 12 bases. Germline V gene lookup returns CDR1 SGHKS and CDR2 YYEKEE (reference sequence). The CDR3 length is 16 residues. The CDR3 here is CASSLDWAGNTGELFF. CDR3 in DNA: TGTGCCAGCAGCTTAGATTGGGCGGGGAACACCGGGGAGCTGTTTTTT.

Only a few counts were recorded for this clonotype. The rearrangement joins TRBV5-1 to TRBJ1-3; D possibly corresponds to TRBD1 (6 bases). Per the germline V gene, CDR1 is SGHRS and CDR2 is YFSETQ. V was clipped by 4 bases and J by 0 bases, with 14 bases between them. This CDR3 has 16 residues. The chain's CDR3 is CASSLERGGSGNTIYF. CDR3 bases: TGCGCCAGCAGCCTCGAAAGGGGGGGCTCTGGAAACACCATATATTTT.

This clonotype was detected only a few times. The chain has TRBV24-1 and TRBJ1-1; D gene unclear. This CDR3 has 13 residues. CDR1 is KGHDR, CDR2 SFDVKD, per germline. V gave up 7 bases and J gave up 1 base, with 9 bases separating them. This chain's CDR3 is CATRRRENTEAFF. CDR3 coding DNA: TGTGCCACCAGACGCCGGGAGAACACTGAAGCTTTCTTT.

This clonotype appeared a few times. The rearrangement links TRBV11-3 to TRBJ2-5; no firm D call. The germline gives CDR1 SGHNT, CDR2 YENEEA. The CDR3 has 13 residues. V lost 5 bases and J lost 1, with 8 bases in between. The chain's CDR3 is CASSRTIQETQYF. CDR3 DNA sequence: TGTGCCAGCAGCCGGACCATCCAAGAGACCCAGTACTTC.

Many counts were recorded for this clonotype. The chain uses TRBV7-3 and TRBJ2-1; unclear D gene. The germline CDR1 and CDR2 sequences are SGHTA and FQGTGA. The V end lost 5 bases, the J end lost 8 bases, and 13 bases lay between the germline ends. This CDR3 is 13 amino acids long. CDR3 sequence: CASSVASNDEQFF. CDR3 sequence (DNA): TGTGCCAGCAGCGTCGCCTCCAATGATGAGCAGTTCTTC.

This clonotype was seen repeatedly, ten times or more. The gene calls are TRBV7-8 and TRBJ2-2; possible D gene TRBD1, 6 bases. This CDR3 is 14 amino acids long. V lost 2 bases to trimming and J lost 6 bases, with 10 bases between them. The germline V gene encodes CDR1 SGHVS and CDR2 FQNEAQ. The CDR3 here is CASSLPTGPGELFF. Written as DNA, the CDR3 is TGTGCCAGCAGCTTACCTACAGGGCCCGGGGAGCTGTTTTTT.

CDR3 sequence (DNA): TGTGCCAGCAGCCCTCCTATTAGACAGGGTCCGCATTTCTTC. Translating it yields CASSPPIRQGPHFF. The chain is built from TRBV7-9 and TRBJ2-1; 7 positions agree with TRBD1. Unmatched junction bases numbered 17, after V lost 5 bases and J lost 16 bases. The CDR3 runs 14 residues. CDR1 is SEHNR and CDR2 is FQNEAQ in the germline V gene (reference sequence).

This clonotype has a count of ten or more. The rearrangement links TRBV14 to TRBJ1-1, with TRBD1 matching 7 bases. The length of the CDR3 is 17 residues. Germline V gene data show CDR1 as SGHDN and CDR2 as FVKESK. Losses at the gene ends were 4 bases for V and 0 bases for J; bases not matched to a gene: 11. For the CDR3, the DNA is TGTGCCAGCAGCCGGGACAGCCCATCACGGATGAACACTGAAGCTTTCTTT. Its protein is CASSRDSPSRMNTEAFF.

The chain couples TRBV5-6 to TRBJ2-1; no definite D call. Germline V gene sequence: CDR1 SGHDT, CDR2 YYEEEE. V dropped 3 bases and J dropped 7 bases, with 20 bases sitting between them. CDR3 size: 16 residues. The CDR3 sequence: CASSSPGSSERNEQFF. CDR3 in DNA: TGTGCCAGCAGCTCCCCCGGATCCTCCGAGAGGAATGAGCAGTTCTTC.

The DNA of the CDR3 is TGTGCCAGCAGTTACTCGAATGGAGGGCTGAACACTGAAGCTTTCTTT. Its translation: CASSYSNGGLNTEAFF. The J gene is TRBJ1-1, the V gene TRBV6-2 or TRBV6-3, with D unclear. The CDR3 length is 16 residues. The germline gives CDR1 MNHEY, CDR2 SVGEGT. V was cut by 0 bases and J by 0 bases, with 11 bases left in between.

This clonotype was observed at least ten times. The gene calls are TRBV28 and TRBJ1-5; D is undetermined. CDR1 and CDR2 (germline): MDHEN, SYDVKM. The V gene lost 3 bases and the J gene lost 5 bases, with 14 bases spanning the gap. CDR3 length equals 15 residues. The CDR3 bases are TGTGCCAGCAGTTTTGAGGGCCGGAGCCATCAGCCCCAGCATTTT. Translation gives CASSFEGRSHQPQHF. The full variable domain, its missing parts supplied by reference TRBV28 and TRBJ1-5, is DVKVTQSSRYLVKRTGEKVFLECVQDMDHENMFWYRQDPGLGLRLIYFSYDVKMKEKGDIPEGYSVSREKKERFSLILESASTNQTSMYLCASSFEGRSHQPQHFGDGTRLSIL.

This sequence joins TRBV6-4 and TRBJ2-1; 7 bases fit TRBD1. The V and J ends lost 4 bases and 1 base, in that order; junction bases with no gene match: 7. CDR1 MRHNA and CDR2 SNTAGT come from the germline V gene. This CDR3 is built from 16 residues. The CDR3 DNA follows: TGTGCCAGCAGTGTCCGGGACAGCGGTTCCTACAATGAGCAGTTCTTC. It is translated as CASSVRDSGSYNEQFF.

The chain's CDR3 is CASSWTGSSYEQYF. CDR3 DNA sequence: TGTGCCAGCAGTTGGACAGGGAGCTCCTACGAGCAGTACTTC. The rearrangement joins TRBV28 to TRBJ2-7; 8 bases align to TRBD1. CDR1 MDHEN and CDR2 SYDVKM come from the germline V gene. V shed 4 bases and J 0 bases; nucleotides not matched to a gene: 2. This CDR3 contains 14 residues.

This clonotype turned up a few times. This chain links TRBV7-9 with TRBJ1-4; no definite D call. The CDR3 is 10 amino acids. CDR1 is SEHNR and CDR2 is FQNEAQ in the germline V gene (reference sequence). The germline V and J ends were trimmed by 4 bases and 7 bases, with 1 base remaining between them. The CDR3 nucleotides are TGTGCCAGCAGCTCTGAAAAACTGTTTTTT. Amino acid sequence: CASSSEKLFF. Combining the CDR3 with reference TRBV7-9 and TRBJ1-4 gives the whole variable domain DTGVSQNPRHKITKRGQNVTFRCDPISEHNRLYWYRQTLGQGPEFLTYFQNEAQLEKSRLLSDRFSAERPKGSFSTLEIQRTEQGDSAMYLCASSSEKLFFGSGTQLSVL.

A few counts support this clonotype. The CDR3: CASKPQGGGATDTQYF. Here the CDR3 DNA reads TGTGCCAGCAAGCCTCAGGGCGGGGGAGCCACAGATACGCAGTATTTT. This chain uses TRBV9 with TRBJ2-3; 7 bases fit TRBD2. The CDR3 spans 16 residues. Germline lookup yields CDR1 SGDLS and CDR2 YYNGEE. With V trimmed by 6 bases and J by 2 bases, 12 bases remained unmatched.

In its sample, this clonotype was seen many times. The V and J genes are TRBV7-2 and TRBJ2-1; D gene uncertain. This CDR3 spans 13 amino acids. The V and J ends lost 1 base and 6 bases respectively, with 7 bases between them. Germline V CDR1 and CDR2: SGHTA, FQGNSA. The CDR3 loop reads CASSLELANEQFF. In nucleotides, the CDR3 is TGTGCCAGCAGCTTAGAGTTAGCCAATGAGCAGTTCTTC.

Many counts were recorded for this clonotype. V usage is TRBV3-1 and J usage is TRBJ1-1; weak D call: TRBD1 (6 bases). Germline assignment: CDR1 LGHDT and CDR2 YNNKEL (reference sequence). CDR3 length equals 16 residues. Trimming removed 1 base from V and 1 base from J, with 13 bases in between. The CDR3 bases are TGTGCCAGCAGCCAAGGCGGGGGCCGAACGAACACTGAAGCTTTCTTT. It encodes CASSQGGGRTNTEAFF. The entire variable domain, with the rest obtained from reference TRBV3-1 and TRBJ1-1, is as follows: DTAVSQTPKYLVTQMGNDKSIKCEQNLGHDTMYWYKQDSKKFLKIMFSYNNKELIINETVPNRFSPKSPDKAHLNLHINSLELGDSAVYFCASSQGGGRTNTEAFFGQGTRLTVV.

This chain links TRBV20-1 with TRBJ2-1; D is unclear. This CDR3 is 14 amino acids long. The V gene's germline CDR1 is DFQATT and CDR2 SNEGSKA (reference sequence). Trimming cost V 5 bases and J 1 base, with 12 bases left between them. The CDR3 loop is CSAAWRWSYNEQFF. In nucleotides, the CDR3 is TGCAGTGCTGCCTGGAGATGGTCCTACAATGAGCAGTTCTTC.